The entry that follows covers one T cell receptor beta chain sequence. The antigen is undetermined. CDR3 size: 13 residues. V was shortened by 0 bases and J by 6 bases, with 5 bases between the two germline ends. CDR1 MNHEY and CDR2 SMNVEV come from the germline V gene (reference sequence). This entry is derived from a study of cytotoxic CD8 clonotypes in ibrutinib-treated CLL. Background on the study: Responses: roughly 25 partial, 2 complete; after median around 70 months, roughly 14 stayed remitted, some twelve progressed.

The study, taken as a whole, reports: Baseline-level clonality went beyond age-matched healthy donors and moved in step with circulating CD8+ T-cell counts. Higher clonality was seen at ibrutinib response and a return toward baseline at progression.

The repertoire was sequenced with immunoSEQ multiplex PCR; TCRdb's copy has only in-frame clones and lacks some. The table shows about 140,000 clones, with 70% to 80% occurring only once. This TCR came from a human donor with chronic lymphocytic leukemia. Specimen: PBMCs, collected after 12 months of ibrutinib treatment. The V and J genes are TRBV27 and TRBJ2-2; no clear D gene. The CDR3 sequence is CASSLSGPGELFF. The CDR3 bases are TGTGCCAGCAGTTTATCTGGGCCCGGGGAGCTGTTTTTT.